Detailed here is one T cell receptor (beta chain). As yet, its antigen is unknown. Sequencing used immunoSEQ multiplex PCR; TCRdb keeps in-frame clones, though not all of them. The sample has some 200,000 clones; over 60% are singletons. The ends were cut back, 0 bases at V and 2 bases at J, with 14 bases in the middle. CDR3 length equals 16 residues. Germline CDR1 is MNHNS and CDR2 is SASEGT. This sample stems from a study of cytotoxic CD8 clonotypes in ibrutinib-treated CLL. Study outcomes and limitations: Elevated clonality accompanied ibrutinib response, with a return toward baseline values at progression. Clonality was higher at baseline than in age-matched healthy donors and tracked circulating CD8+ T-cell counts.

The chain recombines TRBV6-1 with TRBJ2-7; possibly TRBD2 for D (5 bases). This clonotype was sampled from a human donor with chronic lymphocytic leukemia. The sample in question was PBMCs, obtained after 24 months of ibrutinib treatment. CDR3 loop: CASSEAHGGPTYEQYF. The CDR3 nucleotides are TGTGCCAGCAGTGAAGCGCATGGAGGTCCTACCTACGAGCAGTACTTC.